This entry lists 15 T cell receptor beta chains sequenced from one sample in a study of blood T cells in healthy people across ages. It was with a sample-barcoded 5' primer and a J-beta primer mix that a second PCR of roughly 7 to 12 cycles was run. TCRdb re-derived calls from the 5' RACE reads in MiXCR, one entry per CDR3 protein. The sample includes hundreds of thousands of distinct CDR3 sequences, roughly 58% of them seen just once. Sequenced input: blood. The source is a man aged 55 to 70 in good health.

This clonotype showed up just a few times. The chain employs TRBV12-3 or TRBV12-4 and TRBJ2-5; possibly TRBD2 for D (5 bases). The CDR3 length is 16 residues. V dropped 1 base and J dropped 3 bases, with 15 bases sitting between them. Here the CDR3 reads CASSLGPRGFEETQYF. CDR3 coding DNA: TGTGCCAGCAGTTTAGGGCCTCGGGGTTTCGAAGAGACCCAGTACTTC.

This sequence joins TRBV2 and TRBJ2-7, with 10 positions matching TRBD1. Trimming at V came to 9 bases and at J to 3 bases, leaving 14 bases not matched to a gene. Germline V gives CDR1 SNHLY, CDR2 FYNNEI. This CDR3 spans 16 amino acids. Here the CDR3 DNA reads TGTGCCAGTAGGAAACCCGGGACAGGGGTTCACTACGAGCAGTACTTC. This gives the protein CASRKPGTGVHYEQYF.

The chain carries TRBV10-3 and TRBJ2-7; weak D call: TRBD1 (5 bases). CDR1 is ENHRY, CDR2 SYGVKD, per germline. Trimming took 0 bases from V and 9 from J, leaving 27 bases between them. The CDR3 consists of 18 residues. CDR3 loop: CAISESLLDQGAVKGQYF. DNA of the CDR3: TGTGCCATCAGTGAGTCGTTGTTGGACCAAGGGGCAGTGAAGGGGCAGTACTTC.

V usage is TRBV6-1 and J usage is TRBJ1-1; 7 bases map to TRBD1. CDR1 is MNHNS, CDR2 SASEGT, per germline. The CDR3 consists of 13 residues. V shed 6 bases and J 6 bases; nucleotides not matched to a gene: 7. CDR3: CASSDRAFAEAFF. The CDR3, as DNA: TGTGCCAGCAGCGACAGGGCGTTCGCTGAAGCTTTCTTT.

The chain combines TRBV3-1 with TRBJ2-5; possibly TRBD2 for D (6 bases). This CDR3 is 15 amino acids long. CDR1 is LGHDT and CDR2 is YNNKEL in the germline V gene (reference sequence). Trimming cost V 4 bases and J 4 bases, with 16 bases left between them. CDR3 nucleotide sequence: TGTGCCAGCAGCCTCCGGGGACTGGGGTCAGAGACCCAGTACTTC. Translated, it gives CASSLRGLGSETQYF.

This clonotype appeared a few times. The genes are TRBV20-1 and TRBJ2-1; a weak D match, TRBD2 (6 bases). Germline V CDR1 and CDR2: DFQATT, SNEGSKA (reference sequence). This CDR3 is 14 amino acids long. V was trimmed by 5 bases and J by 5 bases, leaving 16 bases between them. CDR3 in amino acids: CSAGRDSGHNEQFF. CDR3 DNA: TGCAGTGCTGGTCGGGATAGCGGACACAATGAGCAGTTCTTC.

This chain connects TRBV12-3 or TRBV12-4 to TRBJ1-4; 7 nucleotides align to TRBD1. V was clipped by 4 bases and J by 6 bases; unmatched bases: 11. This CDR3 is 16 amino acids long. This CDR3 is CASSWTGRWGDEKLFF. CDR3 nucleotides: TGTGCCAGCAGTTGGACAGGCCGCTGGGGGGATGAAAAACTGTTTTTT.

The V call is TRBV24-1, the J call TRBJ2-3, with 15 nucleotides matching TRBD2. V lost 9 bases to trimming and J lost 3 bases; unmatched junction nucleotides: 3. The CDR3 covers 15 residues. Per germline, CDR1 KGHDR and CDR2 SFDVKD. The CDR3, as DNA: TGTGCCACCCCGGGGACTAGCGGGGGGACAGATACGCAGTATTTT. Amino acids: CATPGTSGGTDTQYF.

The chain joins TRBV7-2 to TRBJ2-5; D is uncertain. CDR3 length: 15 amino acids. Trimming stripped 1 base from V and 3 bases from J, with 12 bases between. The V gene's germline CDR1 is SGHTA and CDR2 FQGNSA. CDR3 region: CASSLDVQSKETQYF. The CDR3 nucleotides read TGTGCCAGCAGCTTAGATGTCCAGTCTAAAGAGACCCAGTACTTC.

The chain has TRBV12-3 or TRBV12-4 and TRBJ2-5, with 12 bases lining up with TRBD2. The CDR3 length is 17 residues. J lost 1 base, V lost 5 bases, and 8 bases had no gene match. CDR3 DNA sequence: TGTGCCAGCAGTCCCCGCACTAGCGGGGGGATCCAAGAGACCCAGTACTTC. Its protein product is CASSPRTSGGIQETQYF.

This clonotype was counted only a few times. CDR3 in DNA: TGCAGCGTGTCGGACAGGGTTCCTACTGAAGCTTTCTTT. This encodes CSVSDRVPTEAFF. This rearrangement joins TRBV29-1 to TRBJ1-1, with 8 positions matching TRBD1. V trimming: 6 bases; J trimming: 5 bases; junction bases outside the gene matches: 8. The CDR3 spans 13 residues. Germline values: CDR1 SQVTM, CDR2 ANQGSEA. The whole variable domain, filled in from reference TRBV29-1 and TRBJ1-1, reads SAVISQKPSRDICQRGTSLTIQCQVDSQVTMMFWYRQQPGQSLTLIATANQGSEATYESGFVIDKFPISRPNLTFSTLTVSNMSPEDSSIYLCSVSDRVPTEAFFGQGTRLTVV.

To note about this clonotype: One end of the junction fails to match germline, which may point to a read error. This chain uses TRBV20-1 with TRBJ2-4, with D hard to call. This CDR3 is 14 amino acids long. Germline assignment: CDR1 DFQATT and CDR2 SNEGSKA (reference sequence). CDR3: CSGAELSAKSIQYF. DNA for the CDR3: TGCAGTGGGGCCGAGTTAAGTGCCAAAAGCATTCAGTACTTC.

Note on this clonotype: Its ends do not fully match the called genes, so a read error is possible. The rearrangement uses TRBV16 and TRBJ1-2; D ambiguous. CDR3 length: 14 amino acids. Germline values: CDR1 KGHSY, CDR2 FQNENV. The CDR3 sequence: CASSQLAGDYGCTF. CDR3 DNA sequence: TGTGCCAGCAGCCAATTAGCGGGAGACTATGGCTGCACCTTC.

In DNA, the CDR3 is TGTGCCAGCCGGTGGACTAGCGGGGACAATGAGCAGTTCTTC. It yields the protein CASRWTSGDNEQFF. The gene calls are TRBV7-9 and TRBJ2-1; 12 bases map to TRBD2. Germline V lookup: CDR1 SEHNR, CDR2 FQNEAQ (reference sequence). V shed 8 bases, J shed 5 bases, and the junction held 4 bases outside the gene matches. CDR3 size: 14 residues.

A word on this clonotype: An end of the junction does not agree with germline; a read error may underlie this. The gene calls are TRBV14 and TRBJ2-5; no clear D gene. CDR1 and CDR2 (germline): SGHDN, FVKESK. The length of the CDR3 is 14 residues. CDR3: CAGSQRLDQETQYF. The CDR3 DNA follows: TGTGCCGGCAGCCAAAGATTGGACCAAGAGACCCAGTACTTC.